A selection of T cell receptor beta chains follows, all from one sample in a study of blood T cell repertoires in COVID-19. Generated by immunoSEQ multiplex PCR, the TCRdb table keeps only in-frame clones and is missing some. The table lists around 52,000 clones, over 80% of them singletons. The source material was peripheral blood. The source of these receptors is a woman aged 55-70 years with acute or convalescent COVID-19. Both conserved end residues are part of each CDR3. The D gene is left open where the match is weak. A row's size may be missing; if present it is once, few, many or a size class.

j_call: TRBJ1-2; clone_size: NA; v_call: TRBV27; d_call: TRBD1; cdr3_aa: CASSPGQGTNYGYTF; cdr3_nt: TGTGCCAGCAGTCCCGGACAGGGGACTAACTATGGCTACACCTTC
j_call: TRBJ1-4; clone_size: once; v_call: TRBV2; d_call: NA; cdr3_aa: CASNSGREKLFF; cdr3_nt: TGTGCCAGCAACAGTGGTCGAGAAAAACTGTTTTTT
j_call: TRBJ1-1; clone_size: NA; v_call: TRBV7-9; d_call: NA; cdr3_aa: CASSMTGTSTSEAFF; cdr3_nt: TGTGCCAGCAGCATGACCGGGACAAGTACGTCTGAAGCTTTCTTT
j_call: TRBJ2-5; clone_size: few; v_call: TRBV5-8; d_call: NA; cdr3_aa: CASSPRGKETQYF; cdr3_nt: TGTGCCAGCAGCCCCAGAGGAAAAGAGACCCAGTACTTC
j_call: TRBJ2-2; clone_size: NA; v_call: TRBV19; d_call: TRBD1; cdr3_aa: CASSTRTGRTGELFF; cdr3_nt: TGTGCCAGTAGTACTCGGACAGGGCGTACCGGGGAGCTGTTTTTT
j_call: TRBJ1-1; clone_size: NA; v_call: TRBV15; d_call: NA; cdr3_aa: CATSTLDTEAFF; cdr3_nt: TGTGCCACCAGCACCTTGGACACAGAAGCTTTCTTT
j_call: TRBJ1-2; clone_size: NA; v_call: TRBV11-2; d_call: TRBD1; cdr3_aa: CASSSETGANYGYTF; cdr3_nt: TGTGCCAGCAGCTCCGAGACAGGGGCTAACTATGGCTACACCTTC
j_call: TRBJ2-7; clone_size: NA; v_call: TRBV3-1/TRBV3-2; d_call: NA; cdr3_aa: CASNLQQGPNNEQYF; cdr3_nt: TGTGCCAGCAACCTACAGCAGGGGCCAAATAACGAGCAGTACTTC
j_call: TRBJ1-6; clone_size: NA; v_call: TRBV28; d_call: NA; cdr3_aa: CASSSEGNSPLHF; cdr3_nt: TGTGCCAGCAGTTCAGAGGGTAATTCACCCCTCCACTTT
j_call: TRBJ2-5; clone_size: NA; v_call: TRBV5-6; d_call: TRBD1; cdr3_aa: CATGQTGRETQYF; cdr3_nt: TGTGCCACCGGCCAGACAGGGAGAGAGACCCAGTACTTC
j_call: TRBJ1-1; clone_size: NA; v_call: TRBV5-1; d_call: NA; cdr3_aa: CASNPSGQNTEAFF; cdr3_nt: TGCGCCAGCAATCCATCCGGACAAAACACTGAAGCTTTCTTT
j_call: TRBJ1-1; clone_size: once; v_call: TRBV15; d_call: TRBD1; cdr3_aa: CATSRAGNRGSTEAFF; cdr3_nt: TGTGCCACCAGCAGGGCGGGCAACAGGGGAAGCACTGAAGCTTTCTTT
j_call: TRBJ2-7; clone_size: NA; v_call: TRBV29-1; d_call: NA; cdr3_aa: CSVQFSGYEQYF; cdr3_nt: TGCAGCGTTCAGTTTTCGGGTTACGAGCAGTACTTC
j_call: TRBJ1-4; clone_size: NA; v_call: TRBV2; d_call: NA; cdr3_aa: CASRLTVATNEKLFF; cdr3_nt: TGTGCCAGCAGACTCACCGTTGCAACTAATGAAAAACTGTTTTTT
j_call: TRBJ2-2; clone_size: NA; v_call: TRBV5-5; d_call: TRBD1; cdr3_aa: CASSPRQGFGELFF; cdr3_nt: TGTGCCAGCAGCCCTAGACAGGGGTTCGGGGAGCTGTTTTTT
j_call: TRBJ1-3; clone_size: NA; v_call: TRBV4-2; d_call: NA; cdr3_aa: CASSQDDGHPYTIYF; cdr3_nt: TGTGCCAGCAGCCAAGATGATGGCCACCCCTACACCATATATTTT
j_call: TRBJ1-5; clone_size: NA; v_call: TRBV7-2; d_call: NA; cdr3_aa: CASSLSTGSQHF; cdr3_nt: TGTGCCAGCAGCTTATCAACCGGTTCCCAGCATTTT
j_call: TRBJ1-6; clone_size: NA; v_call: TRBV5-6; d_call: NA; cdr3_aa: CASGYRDPYNSPLHF; cdr3_nt: TGTGCCAGCGGATACAGGGACCCCTATAATTCACCCCTCCACTTT
j_call: TRBJ1-1; clone_size: NA; v_call: TRBV29-1; d_call: NA; cdr3_aa: CSVALVGGTEAFF; cdr3_nt: TGCAGCGTTGCTTTAGTAGGGGGCACTGAAGCTTTCTTT
j_call: TRBJ2-3; clone_size: NA; v_call: TRBV3-1/TRBV3-2; d_call: NA; cdr3_aa: CASSQERLALITDTQYF; cdr3_nt: TGTGCCAGCAGCCAAGAGCGGCTAGCGCTGATCACAGATACGCAGTATTTT
j_call: TRBJ2-3; clone_size: NA; v_call: TRBV15; d_call: NA; cdr3_aa: CATSRDGALDTQYF; cdr3_nt: TGTGCCACCAGCAGAGACGGAGCACTAGATACGCAGTATTTT
j_call: TRBJ2-7; clone_size: medium-sized; v_call: TRBV11-1; d_call: TRBD2; cdr3_aa: CASSLGPSGGTYEQYF; cdr3_nt: TGTGCCAGCAGCTTAGGTCCTAGCGGGGGAACCTACGAGCAGTACTTC
j_call: TRBJ1-1; clone_size: NA; v_call: TRBV4-3; d_call: TRBD1; cdr3_aa: CASSQEDRGDTEAFF; cdr3_nt: TGCGCCAGCAGCCAGGAAGACAGGGGGGACACTGAAGCTTTCTTT
j_call: TRBJ1-3; clone_size: NA; v_call: TRBV14; d_call: NA; cdr3_aa: CASSQELGGGNTIYF; cdr3_nt: TGTGCCAGCAGCCAGGAATTGGGAGGTGGAAACACCATATATTTT
j_call: TRBJ2-1; clone_size: NA; v_call: TRBV6-5; d_call: TRBD1; cdr3_aa: CASSYSRQGAYNEQFF; cdr3_nt: TGTGCCAGCAGTTACTCGAGACAGGGGGCTTACAATGAGCAGTTCTTC
j_call: TRBJ1-1; clone_size: NA; v_call: TRBV6-1; d_call: NA; cdr3_aa: CASSEARVSEAFF; cdr3_nt: TGTGCCAGCAGTGAAGCTCGGGTCTCTGAAGCTTTCTTT
j_call: TRBJ2-7; clone_size: NA; v_call: TRBV27; d_call: TRBD1; cdr3_aa: CASSRDSNSYEQYF; cdr3_nt: TGTGCCAGCAGTAGGGACAGCAATTCCTACGAGCAGTACTTC
j_call: TRBJ1-1; clone_size: NA; v_call: TRBV7-2; d_call: TRBD1; cdr3_aa: CASSLDGQGNTEAFF; cdr3_nt: TGTGCCAGCAGCTTAGACGGACAGGGGAACACTGAAGCTTTCTTT
j_call: TRBJ1-2; clone_size: NA; v_call: TRBV19; d_call: TRBD1; cdr3_aa: CASTDRVENYGYTF; cdr3_nt: TGTGCCAGTACTGACAGGGTGGAGAACTATGGCTACACCTTC
j_call: TRBJ2-7; clone_size: NA; v_call: TRBV5-1; d_call: NA; cdr3_aa: CASSLSLAGLEQYF; cdr3_nt: TGCGCCAGCAGCTTGTCTCTTGCAGGGCTCGAGCAGTACTTC
j_call: TRBJ1-5; clone_size: NA; v_call: TRBV19; d_call: TRBD1; cdr3_aa: CASSPNTGEVQHF; cdr3_nt: TGTGCCAGTAGTCCAAATACAGGGGAAGTCCAGCATTTT